These 2 T cell receptor beta chains share one sample of origin, sequenced in a study of spatial heterogeneity in lung cancer (dated by TCRdb to between 2017 and 2020). The library was built by means of 5' RACE. Reads for this sample came from a NextSeq 500. The public reads were reprocessed in TCRdb via fastp at Q25 and MiXCR, keeping in-frame beta chains. Under each unique CDR3 protein, matching rows form one entry showing the most common genes and DNA. The sample has around 4,100 distinct CDR3 sequences on record, about 53% of them singletons. The top ten clonotypes cover roughly 81% of the sample. Explained via the paper, the time point label denotes: sample taken at primary tumor resection. Without any cell sorting, TCR sequencing was performed on whole RNA extracted either from tumor and nontumor lung tissue or from cryopreserved PBMC samples. Sequences were derived from PBMCs, sampled at surgery. The source of these receptors is a female donor with early-stage non-small cell lung cancer.

The table lists this clonotype with a count of one. For a library built for alpha chains, this beta chain is a stray read; little rests on its size. This chain connects TRBV7-2 to TRBJ2-2; D perhaps matches TRBD2 (6 bases). CDR3 size: 16 residues. The germline CDR1 and CDR2 sequences are SGHTA and FQGNSA. Deletions cut 5 bases from V and 1 base from J, with 14 bases between. Written as DNA, the CDR3 is TGTGCCAGCAGCCCCCAGGCGGGGATGAACACCGGGGAGCTGTTTTTT. Encoded protein: CASSPQAGMNTGELFF.

Comment on this clonotype: Since the library was made to target alpha chains, this beta chain is a stray read and its abundance is not meaningful. The chain has TRBV20-1 and TRBJ2-3, with a weak D call TRBD2 (6 bases). V was clipped by 5 bases and J by 4 bases, with 19 bases between them. The germline CDR1 and CDR2 sequences are DFQATT and SNEGSKA (reference sequence). The CDR3 is made up of 15 amino acids. The CDR3 DNA reads TGCAGTGCTTCCACCGGGAGCACAGCAGCAGATACGCAGTATTTT. This translates into CSASTGSTAADTQYF.